Presented here are 2 T cell receptor beta chains from one specimen sequenced in a study of shared clonotypes between healthy human individuals. Here immunoSEQ multiplex PCR was the method, and the copy in TCRdb shows in-frame clones only, minus some. The sample has more than 1 million clones, more than 75% seen once. Sequenced: memory CD4+ T cells from PBMCs. Specified subset: CD45RA-negative fraction. The source of these receptors is a man aged 18 to 30 in good health. Some clones in this sample may be carry-over from other donors' samples.

In this sample, this clone turned up once. The rearrangement joins TRBV5-1 to TRBJ1-2; D possibly corresponds to TRBD1 (6 bases). CDR3 length equals 13 residues. From germline, CDR1 is SGHRS and CDR2 YFSETQ. With 3 bases removed from V and 7 bases from J, the gap between germline ends came to 13 bases. CDR3 amino acids: CASSSQGLGGYTF. DNA of the CDR3: TGCGCCAGCAGCTCCCAGGGGTTAGGTGGCTACACCTTC.

The J gene is TRBJ2-7, the V gene TRBV28; D is perhaps TRBD1 (5 bases). CDR3 size: 13 residues. Germline loops: CDR1 MDHEN, CDR2 SYDVKM. V lost 4 bases, J lost 10 bases, and 17 bases lay in between. CDR3 in amino acids: CASSSGLPSEQYF. Written as DNA, the CDR3 is TGTGCCAGCAGTTCAGGGCTCCCTTCGGAACAGTACTTC. The full variable domain, with the rest looked up from reference TRBV28 and TRBJ2-7, is DVKVTQSSRYLVKRTGEKVFLECVQDMDHENMFWYRQDPGLGLRLIYFSYDVKMKEKGDIPEGYSVSREKKERFSLILESASTNQTSMYLCASSSGLPSEQYFGPGTRLTVT.